Listed below are T cell receptor beta chains from one sample, sequenced in a study of blood T cell repertoires in COVID-19. Profiling relied on immunoSEQ multiplex PCR, and the TCRdb table lists in-frame clones only, not all of them. The data contain 150,000 to 200,000 clones, more than 75% of them singletons. Sample: peripheral blood. These receptors came from a man aged 70 or older with acute or convalescent COVID-19. Each CDR3 is given with its conserved first and last residue. D genes are given only for firm matches. Rows give clone size only sometimes, using once, few, many, or a class for an expanded clone.

j_gene | abundance | v_gene | d_gene | CDR3nt | CDR3aa
TRBJ1-3 | . | TRBV7-2 | . | TGTGCCAGCAGCTTAATGGGCAGGGGCCCTGGAAACACCATATATTTT | CASSLMGRGPGNTIYF
TRBJ2-2 | . | TRBV20-1 | . | TGCAGTGCTTTCAGTCCCGGGGAGCTGTTTTTT | CSAFSPGELFF
TRBJ2-3 | . | TRBV6-5 | . | TGTGCCAGCAGAACGGACAGTTTCACAGATACGCAGTATTTT | CASRTDSFTDTQYF
TRBJ2-7 | few | TRBV3-1/TRBV3-2 | . | TGTGCCAGCAGCCAAGTCACAGGAAAAGGGGATACCTACGAGCAGTACTTC | CASSQVTGKGDTYEQYF
TRBJ2-2 | . | TRBV11-3 | . | TGTGCCAGCAGCCTCCGGGGCACCGGGGAGCTGTTTTTT | CASSLRGTGELFF
TRBJ2-1 | . | TRBV28 | . | TGTGCCAGCAGTCCACAAGGAAGGACAACCGCCCCGAGCGAGCAGTTCTTC | CASSPQGRTTAPSEQFF
TRBJ1-2 | . | TRBV5-1 | . | TGCGCCAGCAGCTTGGGGACAGCGCGAGTCTATGGCTACACCTTC | CASSLGTARVYGYTF
TRBJ1-5 | once | TRBV27 | . | TGTGCCAGCAGTCCGAGACCTTCTAGTAGCAATCAGCCCCAGCATTTT | CASSPRPSSSNQPQHF
TRBJ1-2 | . | TRBV6-5 | . | TGTGCCAGCAGGGGCAGGGACTATGGCTACACCTTC | CASRGRDYGYTF
TRBJ2-7 | . | TRBV5-1 | . | TGCGCCAGCAGCTTGGTTAGCGCGGGCGAGCAGTACTTC | CASSLVSAGEQYF
TRBJ1-2 | . | TRBV21-1 | . | TGTGCCAGTATAGGGGGCAGGGGCCTTAACTATGGCTACACCTTC | CASIGGRGLNYGYTF
TRBJ1-1 | . | TRBV4-2 | . | TGTGCCAGCAGCCAAGATCTTCTAAGGGGGGGCACTGAAGCTTTCTTT | CASSQDLLRGGTEAFF
TRBJ2-2 | once | TRBV7-3 | . | TGTGCCAGCAGCCCTGTCGGTGTTCCCGGGGAGCTGTTTTTT | CASSPVGVPGELFF
TRBJ2-4 | . | TRBV29-1 | TRBD1 | TGCAGCGCCGGGACAGGGGATTCAAACATTCAGTACTTC | CSAGTGDSNIQYF
TRBJ2-5 | . | TRBV15 | TRBD2 | TGTGCCACCAGCAGGCGGGGGGGAGAGACCCAGTACTTC | CATSRRGGETQYF
TRBJ2-7 | . | TRBV5-1 | TRBD1 | TGCGCCAGCAGTTTCACAGGGGGCTCTGGGGAGCAGTACTTC | CASSFTGGSGEQYF
TRBJ2-7 | . | TRBV28 | TRBD2 | TGTGCCAGCAGTTTGGCGGGAGGGGCCGAGCAGTACTTC | CASSLAGGAEQYF
TRBJ1-1 | . | TRBV28 | . | TGTGCCAGCAGTTCTGGAGCCTTAAACACTGAAGCTTTCTTT | CASSSGALNTEAFF
TRBJ2-1 | . | TRBV15 | . | TGTGCCACCAGCAGAGGCCAGGAGGGCACCCACAATGAGCAGTTCTTC | CATSRGQEGTHNEQFF
TRBJ2-4 | . | TRBV2 | . | TGTGCCAGCAGTGTAGGGTCGAGGACAACCACCAAGAGAGACATTCAGTACTTC | CASSVGSRTTTKRDIQYF
TRBJ1-6 | . | TRBV7-2 | . | TGTGCCAGCAGCCAGACTCCTCGGGGATATAATTCACCCCTCCACTTT | CASSQTPRGYNSPLHF
TRBJ2-7 | . | TRBV29-1 | TRBD1 | TGCAGCGTTGTAAGGGACAGGGGAGGCGTGTACTTC | CSVVRDRGGVYF
TRBJ1-5 | once | TRBV5-8 | . | TGTGCCAGCAGCTTGGAGAGGAATCAGCCCCAGCATTTT | CASSLERNQPQHF